The 18 T cell receptor beta chains below come from one sample, sequenced in a study of cytomegalovirus exposure and HLA in healthy donors. A multiplex PCR was run with 60 Vbeta primers and 13 Jbeta primers. Here immunoSEQ multiplex PCR was the method, and the copy in TCRdb shows in-frame clones only, minus some. The repertoire holds approximately 130,000 clones, with about 77% as singletons. The source material was PBMCs. The receptor set was obtained from a middle-aged man in good health and CMV-seronegative.

There are a few counts of this clone. The genes are TRBV5-6 and TRBJ2-2, with unresolved D. Looked up from germline, CDR1 is SGHDT and CDR2 is YYEEEE. The CDR3 length is 12 residues. V was trimmed by 0 bases and J by 5 bases, leaving 2 bases between them. The CDR3 DNA reads as TGTGCCAGCAGCTTGGCAACCGGGGAGCTGTTTTTT. Amino acid sequence: CASSLATGELFF.

The rearrangement uses TRBV28 and TRBJ2-7, with D possibly matching TRBD1 (6 bases). Per the germline V gene, CDR1 is MDHEN and CDR2 is SYDVKM. Trimming stripped 5 bases from V and 2 bases from J, with 16 bases between. The CDR3 totals 15 residues. The CDR3 DNA follows: TGTGCCAGCAGTGTCGCCTCGGACAGAGCCTACGAGCAGTACTTC. Amino acid sequence: CASSVASDRAYEQYF.

This clone was seen more than once but under ten times. The chain is built from TRBV5-6 and TRBJ1-4, with D tentatively TRBD1 (6 bases). CDR3 length: 15 amino acids. From germline, CDR1 is SGHDT and CDR2 YYEEEE. V lost 0 bases and J 2 bases, leaving 8 bases between the germline ends. DNA of the CDR3: TGTGCCAGCAGCTTGGGGACAGCCACTAATGAAAAACTGTTTTTT. This encodes CASSLGTATNEKLFF.

The chain recombines TRBV7-8 with TRBJ2-5, with no clear D. Germline assignment: CDR1 SGHVS and CDR2 FQNEAQ. V was clipped by 4 bases and J by 5 bases, with 8 bases between them. This CDR3 spans 12 amino acids. In DNA form, the CDR3 reads TGTGCCAGCAGCTCCCTCGGGGAGACCCAGTACTTC. The encoded protein is CASSSLGETQYF.

This clone has only a few counts. The gene calls are TRBV5-5 and TRBJ1-4; the D gene is possibly TRBD1 (6 bases). This CDR3 is built from 16 residues. Trimming stripped 5 bases from V and 3 bases from J, with 17 bases between. The germline V gene has CDR1 SGHKS and CDR2 YYEKEE (reference sequence). CDR3 DNA: TGTGCCAGCAGTTACGGTCGGGGGGCAGCTAATGAAAAACTGTTTTTT. Protein: CASSYGRGAANEKLFF.

For this clone: This CDR3 is also generated by other DNA sequences in the sample. The chain carries TRBV28 and TRBJ1-3; D not certain. CDR3 length equals 14 residues. The germline gives CDR1 MDHEN, CDR2 SYDVKM. Trimming took 6 bases from V and 1 from J, leaving 10 bases between them. The CDR3 nucleotides read TGTGCCAGCAGCTCTGGAGGATCTGGAAACACCATATATTTT. This sequence encodes CASSSGGSGNTIYF.

The CDR3 spells CASSPQGQGETQYF. In nucleotides, the CDR3 is TGTGCCAGCAGCCCCCAAGGACAGGGAGAGACCCAGTACTTC. This chain links TRBV11-3 with TRBJ2-5; 8 bases match TRBD1. Germline assignment: CDR1 SGHNT and CDR2 YENEEA. Trimming removed 5 bases from V and 4 bases from J; junction bases left unmatched: 6. CDR3 length: 14 amino acids.

This rearrangement joins TRBV7-6 to TRBJ2-7; 7 bases are shared with TRBD1. CDR3 length: 15 residues. V was pared by 5 bases and J by 5 bases, with 12 bases of the junction left unmatched. Germline assignment: CDR1 SGHVS and CDR2 FNYEAQ. The CDR3 sequence: CASSQISDRAHEQYF. The CDR3 DNA reads TGTGCCAGCAGCCAGATTTCCGACAGGGCCCACGAGCAGTACTTC.

The gene calls are TRBV7-6 and TRBJ2-3; 8 bases are shared with TRBD2. The CDR3 sequence is 19 residues long. With V trimmed by 2 bases and J by 5 bases, 18 bases remained unmatched. The V gene's germline CDR1 is SGHVS and CDR2 FNYEAQ. CDR3 DNA: TGTGCCAGCAGCTTACCTCCCGGCTTGGGACGGGAGGGCCAAGATACGCAGTATTTT. Translating it yields CASSLPPGLGREGQDTQYF.

The CDR3 sequence: CASSSGTSRRSEQFF. The CDR3 nucleotides are TGTGCCAGCAGCTCCGGGACTAGCCGACGATCTGAGCAGTTCTTC. V and J are TRBV9 and TRBJ2-1, with 9 positions matching TRBD2. Trimming took 4 bases from V and 9 from J; bases not matched to a gene: 11. The CDR3 covers 15 residues. Germline-derived CDR1 and CDR2 are SGDLS and YYNGEE.

The chain combines TRBV18 with TRBJ1-2; D gene unclear. CDR3 length: 14 residues. Per germline, CDR1 KGHSH and CDR2 LQKENI. With 2 bases removed from V and 6 bases from J, the gap between germline ends came to 13 bases. The CDR3 is CASSPGFEANGYTF. CDR3 bases: TGTGCCAGCTCACCAGGGTTCGAGGCCAATGGCTACACCTTC.

The CDR3 bases are TGTGCCAGCAGCTTGGGGACTAGCGGGAGTGAGCAGTTCTTC. Protein: CASSLGTSGSEQFF. The V and J genes are TRBV11-2 and TRBJ2-1, with 14 bases fitting TRBD2. The CDR3 contains 14 residues. CDR1 and CDR2 (germline): SGHAT, FQNNGV. Unmatched junction bases numbered 1, after V lost 3 bases and J lost 9 bases.

The chain recombines TRBV10-2 with TRBJ1-5; 8 bases are a match to TRBD1. This CDR3 has 13 residues. Germline lookup yields CDR1 WSHSY and CDR2 SAAADI. V shed 6 bases, J shed 7 bases, and the junction held 5 bases outside the gene matches. CDR3 protein: CASRGQGDQPQHF. The DNA for the CDR3 is TGCGCCAGCAGAGGACAGGGTGACCAGCCCCAGCATTTT.

V and J are TRBV6-5 and TRBJ2-5, with D perhaps TRBD1 (6 bases). The J call may be in error: the DNA end matches TRBJ2-7 better. Germline-derived CDR1 and CDR2 are MNHEY and SVGAGI. The length of the CDR3 is 15 residues. CDR3 nucleotides: TGTGCCAGCAGTTCGGCCGGGACACCAGCCTACGAGCAGTACTTC. Translation gives CASSSAGTPAYEQYF.

This clone was counted a single time. This chain joins TRBV14 and TRBJ2-3, with TRBD1 identical over 7 bases. Trimming cost V 2 bases and J 5 bases; bases outside gene matches: 1. CDR1 and CDR2 from the germline V gene are SGHDN and FVKESK. The CDR3 runs to 13 residues. The CDR3 DNA follows: TGTGCCAGCAGCCAAACAGGGGTAGATACGCAGTATTTT. Its translation: CASSQTGVDTQYF.

The chain combines TRBV27 with TRBJ2-1; D may be TRBD1 (9 bases). Germline loops: CDR1 MNHEY, CDR2 SMNVEV (reference sequence). Trimming took off 5 bases at V and 3 bases at J, with 23 bases between the two ends. CDR3 length equals 18 residues. The CDR3 here is CASSRQGGSGEIYNEQFF. CDR3 DNA: TGTGCCAGCAGTAGACAGGGGGGTAGCGGGGAAATCTACAATGAGCAGTTCTTC.

This chain links TRBV13 with TRBJ2-2, with 8 positions matching TRBD2. J was trimmed by 4 bases and V by 5 bases; bases with no gene match: 6. This CDR3 comprises 15 residues. Germline V lookup: CDR1 PRHDT, CDR2 FYEKMQ (reference sequence). DNA of the CDR3: TGTGCCAGCAGCCGTATCGGGGGGGTCACCGGGGAGCTGTTTTTT. Translation gives CASSRIGGVTGELFF.

The chain joins TRBV7-2 to TRBJ1-1; 8 bases are shared with TRBD1. The CDR3 runs to 15 residues. From germline, CDR1 is SGHTA and CDR2 FQGNSA. The J segment lost 4 bases and the V segment lost 1 base, leaving 5 bases of the junction unmatched. This CDR3 reads CASSLGTGKGTEAFF. As DNA, the CDR3 is TGTGCCAGCAGCTTAGGGACAGGGAAGGGCACTGAAGCTTTCTTT.